These 26 T cell receptor beta chains came from one sample sequenced in a study of T cells in Graves' hyperthyroidism and ophthalmopathy (dated by TCRdb to the late 2010s). The library was produced with multiplex PCR. The instrument was an Illumina HiSeq 2000. Amplification of TCR beta CDR3 regions was carried out from RNA transcripts. The TCR CDR3 was subjected to a first round of RT-PCR using the HTBI primer set and the Qiagen OneStep RT-PCR kit. TCRdb trimmed the raw reads at Q25, called clones with MiXCR and kept productive beta chains. CDR3 protein sequences are deduplicated, and each keeps its most common genes and DNA. The sample table records approximately 480,000 distinct CDR3 sequences; under 25% of these occur just once. Clones ranked in the top ten supply about 25% of the sample. Sequenced input: blood. Every receptor here comes from a man younger than 35 with Graves' hyperthyroidism.

CDR3 DNA: TGTGCCAGCAGTCTACAGGGGGCCTACTCTGGAAACACCATATATTTT. This translates into CASSLQGAYSGNTIYF. This rearrangement joins TRBV12-3 or TRBV12-4 to TRBJ1-3, with TRBD1 matching 9 bases. V shed 5 bases and J 0 bases; nucleotides not matched to a gene: 5. The CDR3 runs to 16 residues.

This clonotype was seen only a few times. CDR3 sequence reads: CSVGDGVPQHF. Written as DNA, the CDR3 is TGCAGCGTTGGGGACGGGGTGCCCCAGCATTTT. The chain recombines TRBV29-1 with TRBJ1-5, with a weak D call TRBD1 (5 bases). Trimming cost V 4 bases and J 9 bases, with 10 bases left between them. The length of the CDR3 is 11 residues. Germline V lookup: CDR1 SQVTM, CDR2 ANQGSEA.

This chain links TRBV12-3 or TRBV12-4 with TRBJ1-1; the D gene is possibly TRBD1 (5 bases). The ends were cut back, 5 bases at V and 0 bases at J, with 13 bases in the middle. The CDR3 is 15 amino acids. The CDR3 is CASSPRVKMNTEAFF. CDR3 sequence (DNA): TGTGCCAGCAGTCCCAGGGTGAAGATGAACACTGAAGCTTTCTTT.

This clonotype has just a few counts. The chain is built from TRBV30 and TRBJ2-7; D is perhaps TRBD2 (6 bases). The CDR3 consists of 13 residues. V gave up 5 bases and J gave up 3 bases, with 14 bases separating them. Germline V CDR1 and CDR2: GTSNPN, SVGIG (reference sequence). The CDR3 loop reads CAWGTWRIYEQYF. CDR3 sequence (DNA): TGTGCCTGGGGGACTTGGCGGATCTACGAGCAGTACTTC. Full variable domain (outside the CDR3, taken from reference TRBV30 and TRBJ2-7): SQTIHQWPATLVQPVGSPLSLECTVEGTSNPNLYWYRQAAGRGLQLLFYSVGIGQISSEVPQNLSASRPQDRQFILSSKKLLLSDSGFYLCAWGTWRIYEQYFGPGTRLTVT.

The table lists this clonotype with many counts. The chain couples TRBV6-2 or TRBV6-3 to TRBJ1-2; D might be TRBD1 (6 bases). The CDR3 contains 15 residues. Trimming pared 0 bases from V and 7 bases from J, leaving 15 bases between. Germline V gene lookup returns CDR1 MNHEY and CDR2 SVGEGT. The CDR3 DNA sequence: TGTGCCAGCAGTTACTCGGCCAGGGGTGTCGGTGGCTACACCTTC. This translates into CASSYSARGVGGYTF.

The V and J genes are TRBV12-3 or TRBV12-4 and TRBJ1-1; D unclear. The length of the CDR3 is 12 residues. Trimming took 5 bases from V and 8 from J, leaving 12 bases between them. The CDR3 sequence is CASSNRALEAFF. The CDR3 DNA is TGTGCCAGCAGTAACCGGGCCCTCGAAGCTTTCTTT.

This clonotype was counted at least ten times. The chain recombines TRBV28 with TRBJ1-2; maybe TRBD1 (5 bases). The CDR3 sequence is 15 residues long. Looked up from germline, CDR1 is MDHEN and CDR2 is SYDVKM. V lost 6 bases and J 5 bases, leaving 19 bases between the germline ends. CDR3 nucleotide sequence: TGTGCCAGCAGCCTGGGACTTCCCGGGGGGTATGGCTACACCTTC. It translates to CASSLGLPGGYGYTF.

This clonotype was found many times. This chain links TRBV6-1 with TRBJ2-7; perhaps TRBD1 as D (6 bases). Germline assignment: CDR1 MNHNS and CDR2 SASEGT. Trimming removed 6 bases at V and 5 bases at J, with 14 bases between. The length of the CDR3 is 13 residues. Here the CDR3 DNA reads TGTGCCAGCAGCGACAGGCCCCCGGACGAGCAGTACTTC. This gives the protein CASSDRPPDEQYF.

The chain uses TRBV19 and TRBJ1-1, with D possibly TRBD1 on 5 matching bases. The CDR3 loop spans 15 amino acids. V lost 4 bases and J lost 4, with 16 bases in between. Germline CDR1 is LNHDA and CDR2 is SQIVND (reference sequence). CDR3: CASSTPLGDRTEAFF. The CDR3, as DNA: TGTGCCAGTAGTACCCCTCTTGGGGACCGCACTGAAGCTTTCTTT.

The chain joins TRBV2 to TRBJ1-5; D uncertain. V lost 3 bases and J 5 bases, leaving 8 bases between the germline ends. The CDR3 sequence is 13 residues long. The V gene's germline CDR1 is SNHLY and CDR2 FYNNEI. CDR3 sequence: CASSDRSDQPQHF. The CDR3 DNA reads TGTGCCAGCAGTGACAGAAGTGATCAGCCCCAGCATTTT.

This chain uses TRBV6-5 with TRBJ1-3; D gene uncertain. Germline CDR1 and CDR2: MNHEY and SVGAGI. Trimming took 2 bases from V and 0 from J, leaving 8 bases between them. The CDR3 totals 15 residues. The chain's CDR3 is CASSYGRSSGNTIYF. DNA for the CDR3: TGTGCCAGCAGTTACGGCCGTAGCTCTGGAAACACCATATATTTT.

This clonotype has ten or more counts. The rearrangement joins TRBV19 to TRBJ1-1; the D gene is possibly TRBD1 (6 bases). CDR1 and CDR2 from the germline V gene are LNHDA and SQIVND (reference sequence). This CDR3 is built from 14 residues. Trimming shortened V by 8 bases and J by 5 bases, and 18 bases separated the two germline ends. The chain's CDR3 is CASRLGGAMTEAFF. The CDR3 DNA sequence: TGTGCCAGTCGTCTGGGGGGGGCGATGACTGAAGCTTTCTTT.

The CDR3 loop is CASSQDDGLGGYEQYF. In DNA, the CDR3 is TGCGCCAGCAGCCAAGATGACGGGCTAGGGGGATACGAGCAGTACTTC. The V call is TRBV4-1, the J call TRBJ2-7, with a possible D match to TRBD1 (6 bases). V lost 0 bases and J 4 bases, leaving 16 bases between the germline ends. CDR3 length: 16 amino acids. The germline V gene encodes CDR1 MGHRA and CDR2 YSYEKL.

This clonotype appeared many times. The chain employs TRBV2 and TRBJ2-7; perhaps D is TRBD1 or TRBD2 (5 bases each). The CDR3 loop spans 13 amino acids. Trimming took 4 bases from V and 2 from J, leaving 9 bases between them. In germline, CDR1 is SNHLY, CDR2 FYNNEI. The CDR3 spells CASSAGATYEQYF. The CDR3 DNA sequence: TGTGCCAGCAGTGCCGGGGCTACCTACGAGCAGTACTTC.

The CDR3 protein is CASSVDGTSGSLRNIQYF. In DNA form, the CDR3 reads TGTGCCAGCAGCGTAGATGGCACTAGCGGGAGTCTTCGGAACATTCAGTACTTC. This chain uses TRBV9 with TRBJ2-4; 11 nucleotides match TRBD2. This CDR3 has 18 amino acids. V trimming: 0 bases; J trimming: 7 bases; junction bases outside the gene matches: 12. The germline CDR1 and CDR2 sequences are SGDLS and YYNGEE. Combining the CDR3 with reference TRBV9 and TRBJ2-4 gives the whole variable domain DSGVTQTPKHLITATGQRVTLRCSPRSGDLSVYWYQQSLDQGLQFLIQYYNGEERAKGNILERFSAQQFPDLHSELNLSSLELGDSALYFCASSVDGTSGSLRNIQYFGAGTRLSVL.

The sample holds many counts of this clonotype. This chain joins TRBV24-1 and TRBJ2-4; D not resolved. Germline V CDR1 and CDR2: KGHDR, SFDVKD. The CDR3 sequence is 14 residues long. With 0 bases removed from V and 0 bases from J, the gap between germline ends came to 2 bases. CDR3: CATSDLVAKNIQYF. CDR3 DNA: TGTGCCACCAGTGATTTGGTAGCCAAAAACATTCAGTACTTC.

In this sample, this clonotype turned up many times. The chain employs TRBV5-1 and TRBJ1-2; 9 bases match TRBD1. Germline assignment: CDR1 SGHRS and CDR2 YFSETQ. V lost 0 bases and J lost 4; bases outside the gene matches: 4. CDR3 length: 15 amino acids. For the CDR3, the DNA is TGCGCCAGCAGCTTGGAAACAGGGGGCAGCTATGGCTACACCTTC. This translates into CASSLETGGSYGYTF.

This clonotype has a count of ten or more. This chain links TRBV19 with TRBJ1-2; D remains ambiguous. CDR1 is LNHDA and CDR2 is SQIVND in the germline V gene (reference sequence). Trimming removed 5 bases from V and 0 bases from J, with 4 bases in between. This CDR3 has 12 amino acids. As DNA, the CDR3 is TGTGCCAGTAGTGCCGCTAACTATGGCTACACCTTC. It encodes CASSAANYGYTF. Full variable domain (rest looked up from reference TRBV19 and TRBJ1-2): DGGITQSPKYLFRKEGQNVTLSCEQNLNHDAMYWYRQDPGQGLRLIYYSQIVNDFQKGDIAEGYSVSREKKESFPLTVTSAQKNPTAFYLCASSAANYGYTFGSGTRLTVV.

The chain is built from TRBV24-1 and TRBJ1-1; D is ambiguous. The V and J ends lost 8 bases and 6 bases respectively, with 3 bases between them. This CDR3 is built from 9 residues. CDR1 KGHDR and CDR2 SFDVKD come from the germline V gene. CDR3 sequence: CATTAEAFF. Here the CDR3 DNA reads TGTGCCACCACCGCTGAAGCTTTCTTT.

This clonotype has ten or more counts. J is TRBJ2-5 and V is TRBV10-1; unclear D gene. V lost 2 bases and J 3 bases, leaving 10 bases between the germline ends. CDR1 is WNHNN and CDR2 is SYGVQD in the germline V gene (reference sequence). The CDR3 is 14 amino acids. The CDR3 region is CASSEDRTEETQYF. The CDR3 DNA reads TGCGCCAGCAGTGAGGATCGTACCGAAGAGACCCAGTACTTC.

This clonotype was detected ten times or more. The gene calls are TRBV4-1 and TRBJ2-7; 11 bases agree with TRBD1. V was pared by 2 bases and J by 4 bases, with 7 bases of the junction left unmatched. The CDR3 spans 16 residues. Germline V gene data show CDR1 as MGHRA and CDR2 as YSYEKL. The CDR3 DNA reads as TGCGCCAGCAGCCAAACCCCGGGACAGGGGGGATACGAGCAGTACTTC. Translated: CASSQTPGQGGYEQYF.

This clonotype was found many times. A read error is likely, as this CDR3 ends without the conserved phenylalanine or tryptophan. The DNA is omitted, as the CDR3 cannot be located on it reliably, and the CDR3 follows TCRdb's listing. The genes are TRBV12-3 or TRBV12-4 and TRBJ1-1; the table gives TRBD1 as D, unverified against the DNA. The CDR3 region is 15 residues in length, termini included. The CDR3 sequence: CASSPMGAMNTEAIL.

This clonotype was observed at least ten times. The genes are TRBV19 and TRBJ1-2, with 12 bases aligning to TRBD1. The CDR3 covers 13 residues. With V trimmed by 6 bases and J by 12 bases, 8 bases remained unmatched. Per germline, CDR1 LNHDA and CDR2 SQIVND (reference sequence). This chain's CDR3 is CASSLGTGGINTF. Written as DNA, the CDR3 is TGTGCCAGTAGCCTCGGGACAGGGGGCATCAACACCTTC.

The genes are TRBV12-3 or TRBV12-4 and TRBJ2-3, with 11 bases that match TRBD2. The CDR3 runs to 15 residues. V shed 4 bases, J shed 0 bases, and the junction held 0 bases outside the gene matches. The CDR3 loop reads CASSSSGGSTDTQYF. CDR3 bases: TGTGCCAGCAGTTCTAGCGGGGGGAGCACAGATACGCAGTATTTT.

Comments on this clonotype: With a much larger clone just one base away, this may be a read error. The chain employs TRBV7-6 and TRBJ2-2; the match to TRBD1 covers 8 bases. From germline, CDR1 is SGHVS and CDR2 FNYEAQ. This CDR3 has 17 amino acids. CDR3 sequence: CASSGYTRGRGTGELCF. The DNA for the CDR3 is TGTGCCAGCAGCGGATATACCAGGGGGCGCGGGACCGGGGAGCTGTGTTTT.

CDR3 region: CASSLAGSTLYEQYF. The CDR3 region has the DNA TGTGCCAGCAGCTTAGCCGGGTCGACGCTCTACGAGCAGTACTTC. The genes are TRBV7-8 and TRBJ2-7; the D is unclear. The ends were cut back, 0 bases at V and 3 bases at J, with 12 bases in the middle. The CDR3 covers 15 residues. Germline V gene lookup returns CDR1 SGHVS and CDR2 FQNEAQ.